This entry describes one TCR beta chain. Germline V gene lookup returns CDR1 MNHNS and CDR2 SASEGT. The CDR3 has 14 amino acids. J gave up 3 bases and V 6 bases, and 5 bases lay outside the gene matches. Sequencing used immunoSEQ multiplex PCR; TCRdb keeps in-frame clones, though not all of them. Here the sample spans tens of thousands of clones, 90% to 95% being singletons. The sample belongs to a study of cytomegalovirus exposure and HLA in healthy donors. The sequenced sample was PBMCs. This sequence originates from a man aged 18 to 30 in good health and CMV-seronegative. This rearrangement joins TRBV6-1 to TRBJ2-1; the match to TRBD1 covers 7 bases. The CDR3 here is CASSRTGDYNEQFF. The CDR3 DNA sequence: TGTGCCAGCAGCCGGACAGGAGACTACAATGAGCAGTTCTTC.